This TCR beta chain originates from a study of CD8 T cells in Susac syndrome. An input of about 0.5 to 1 ug of RNA was subjected to reverse transcription using random hexamers. MiXCR was run by TCRdb on the immunoSEQ multiplex PCR reads, yielding one entry per CDR3 protein. The table has 84,000 or so distinct CDR3 sequences, 94% seen once; the top ten hold less than 0.95%. This TCR derives from a human donor with Susac syndrome. The sequencing sample was made of CD8+ T cells from PBMCs.

CDR3 protein: CSGRDRGSNVLTF. In nucleotides, the CDR3 is TGCAGTGGGCGGGACAGGGGGTCCAACGTCCTGACTTTC. The rearrangement uses TRBV20-1 and TRBJ2-6; 11 bases fit TRBD1. Germline CDR1 reads DFQATT; CDR2 reads SNEGSKA (reference sequence). J lost 8 bases, V lost 7 bases, and 4 bases had no gene match. The CDR3 has 13 amino acids.